The clone carrying this T cell receptor beta chain has only a few counts. The data were taken from a study of blood T cell repertoires in COVID-19. Whole-study context: The United States, Italy and Spain supplied acute and convalescent COVID-19 samples. From T cells, B-cell-depleted T cells, or PBMCs came the material, which was cDNA or gDNA.

The CDR3 totals 15 residues. From germline, CDR1 is SNHLY and CDR2 FYNNEI. Trimming shortened V by 6 bases and J by 10 bases, and 21 bases separated the two germline ends. Original data processing: Reference gene primers were amplified, and this amplification served to estimate nucleated cell counts. Generated by immunoSEQ multiplex PCR, the TCRdb table keeps only in-frame clones and is missing some. V, J and clone size are taken as reported in that table, and D and trimming were inferred from the DNA itself. The sample yields about 180,000 clones, roughly 83% seen once. The sequence was obtained from a woman in her twenties or thirties who had recovered from COVID-19. The chain is built from TRBV2 and TRBJ1-4; maybe TRBD1 (5 bases). Sequencing input: PBMCs or T cells enriched from blood (not recorded which). This chain's CDR3 is CASSLEEGPSGKLFF. The CDR3 DNA follows: TGTGCCAGCAGCCTCGAGGAGGGACCTAGTGGAAAACTGTTTTTT.